Listed here are 10 T cell receptor beta chains from one sample, sequenced in a study of early T cells in non-severe SARS-CoV-2 infection. TCRdb reprocessed the 5' RACE reads via MiXCR and lists one record per CDR3 protein. The data show about 90,000 distinct CDR3 sequences, with approximately 12% seen just once and 4.4% held by the top ten. The material was whole blood, obtained at baseline. The receptors here all came from an adult who was a healthcare worker with PCR-confirmed SARS-CoV-2 infection or an uninfected control (not recorded which).

The chain has TRBV6-6 and TRBJ1-2, with D uncertain. The germline gives CDR1 MNHNY, CDR2 SVGAGI (reference sequence). CDR3 length: 10 residues. Trimming pared 2 bases from V and 7 bases from J, leaving 2 bases between. This CDR3 is CASSYSGYTF. The CDR3 DNA reads TGTGCCAGCAGTTACAGTGGCTACACCTTC.

This clonotype was detected many times. CDR3: CSASTTGSYGYTF. CDR3 sequence (DNA): TGCAGTGCTAGTACGACAGGGAGCTATGGCTACACCTTC. The chain links TRBV20-1 to TRBJ1-2, with 7 bases aligning to TRBD1. Germline values: CDR1 DFQATT, CDR2 SNEGSKA (reference sequence). J gave up 4 bases and V 3 bases, and 5 bases lay outside the gene matches. The CDR3 spans 13 residues.

This clonotype has a handful of counts. In nucleotides, the CDR3 is TGTGCCAGCAGCGTCTGGGCAGGGGAGAACACTGAAGCTTTCTTT. It translates to CASSVWAGENTEAFF. The chain carries TRBV9 and TRBJ1-1, with D possibly TRBD1 on 6 matching bases. The CDR3 is 15 amino acids. Germline loops: CDR1 SGDLS, CDR2 YYNGEE. Deletions cut 2 bases from V and 1 base from J, with 12 bases between.

This clonotype showed up just a few times. CDR3 residues: CASSLLLVDSGNTIYF. CDR3 DNA sequence: TGTGCCAGCAGCCTACTACTGGTGGACTCTGGAAACACCATATATTTT. This chain joins TRBV5-5 and TRBJ1-3, with no clear D. V gave up 4 bases and J gave up 0 bases, with 14 bases separating them. CDR1 and CDR2 from the germline V gene are SGHKS and YYEKEE (reference sequence). The CDR3 consists of 16 residues.

This clonotype has a handful of counts. J is TRBJ1-1 and V is TRBV30; the D is unclear. The CDR3 length is 13 residues. V was shortened by 0 bases and J by 2 bases, with 7 bases between the two germline ends. Germline CDR1 reads GTSNPN; CDR2 reads SVGIG (reference sequence). For the CDR3, the DNA is TGTGCCTGGAGTGTACAAGGAAACACTGAAGCTTTCTTT. It encodes CAWSVQGNTEAFF.

This clonotype occurred a few times. V and J are TRBV6-2 or TRBV6-3 and TRBJ2-5; D might be TRBD2 (6 bases). From germline, CDR1 is MNHEY and CDR2 SVGEGT. The germline V and J ends were trimmed by 2 bases and 4 bases, with 20 bases remaining between them. This CDR3 is 17 amino acids long. The CDR3 loop reads CASSYGARRGKRETQYF. The CDR3 DNA is TGTGCCAGCAGTTACGGTGCTCGGCGGGGAAAGCGAGAGACCCAGTACTTC.

This clonotype was detected only a few times. J is TRBJ2-1 and V is TRBV5-1, with unresolved D. Germline values: CDR1 SGHRS, CDR2 YFSETQ. The CDR3 is 12 residues long. Trimming cost V 0 bases and J 7 bases, with 5 bases left between them. The DNA of the CDR3 is TGCGCCAGCAGCTTGGCGCAGAATGAGCAGTTCTTC. Its protein product is CASSLAQNEQFF.

This clonotype was recorded many times. The chain combines TRBV6-5 with TRBJ1-6; the D gene is possibly TRBD1 (5 bases). Germline V lookup: CDR1 MNHEY, CDR2 SVGAGI. The CDR3 totals 18 residues. V lost 7 bases and J lost 4, with 23 bases in between. The DNA for the CDR3 is TGTGCCAGCACCGCTTTCCCTCTCCCCGGGGGATATAATTCACCCCTCCACTTT. It specifies CASTAFPLPGGYNSPLHF.

The V call is TRBV7-9, the J call TRBJ2-4; no clear D. The V gene's germline CDR1 is SEHNR and CDR2 FQNEAQ (reference sequence). The CDR3 has 12 residues. With 1 base removed from V and 13 bases from J, the gap between germline ends came to 11 bases. The CDR3 nucleotides are TGTGCCAGCAGCTTAGATGTGCAGGTCCAGTACTTC. It encodes CASSLDVQVQYF.

This clonotype was seen more than once but under ten times. This chain uses TRBV7-8 with TRBJ2-1, with TRBD2 matching 10 bases. The CDR3 has 18 amino acids. V was clipped by 5 bases and J by 9 bases; unmatched bases: 19. Germline assignment: CDR1 SGHVS and CDR2 FQNEAQ. The CDR3 reads CASSERSSGSGSEAEQFF. Here the CDR3 DNA reads TGTGCCAGCAGCGAGAGGTCTAGCGGGAGTGGTTCCGAGGCTGAGCAGTTCTTC.